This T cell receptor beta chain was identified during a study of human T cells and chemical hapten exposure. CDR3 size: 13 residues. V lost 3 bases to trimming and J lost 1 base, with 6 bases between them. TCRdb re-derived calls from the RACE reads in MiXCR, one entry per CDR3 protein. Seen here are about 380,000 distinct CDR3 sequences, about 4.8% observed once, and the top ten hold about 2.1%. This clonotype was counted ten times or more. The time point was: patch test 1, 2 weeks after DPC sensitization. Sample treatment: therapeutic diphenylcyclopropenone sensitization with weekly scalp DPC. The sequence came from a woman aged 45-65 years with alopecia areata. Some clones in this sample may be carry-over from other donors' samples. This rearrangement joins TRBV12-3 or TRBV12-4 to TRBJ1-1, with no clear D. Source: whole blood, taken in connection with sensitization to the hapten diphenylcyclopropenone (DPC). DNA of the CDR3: TGTGCCAGCAGTTTCGGCGGGAACACTGAAGCTTTCTTT. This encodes CASSFGGNTEAFF.